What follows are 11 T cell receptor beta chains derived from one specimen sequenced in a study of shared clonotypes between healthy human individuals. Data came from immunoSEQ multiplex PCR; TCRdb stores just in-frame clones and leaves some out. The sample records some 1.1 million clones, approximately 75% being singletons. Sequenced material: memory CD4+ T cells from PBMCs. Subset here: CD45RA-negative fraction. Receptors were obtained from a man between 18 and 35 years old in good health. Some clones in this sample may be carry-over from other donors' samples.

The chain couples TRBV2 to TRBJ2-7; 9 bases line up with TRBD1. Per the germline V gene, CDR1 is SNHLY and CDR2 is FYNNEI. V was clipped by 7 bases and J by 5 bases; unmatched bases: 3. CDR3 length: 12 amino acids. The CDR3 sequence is CASMDRGNEQYF. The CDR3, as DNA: TGTGCCAGCATGGACAGGGGTAACGAGCAGTACTTC.

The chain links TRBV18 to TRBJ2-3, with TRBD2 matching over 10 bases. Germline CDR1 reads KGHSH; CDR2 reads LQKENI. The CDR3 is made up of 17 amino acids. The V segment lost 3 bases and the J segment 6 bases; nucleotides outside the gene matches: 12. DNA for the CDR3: TGTGCCAGCTCACCCGCCTCATTAGCGGGAGGTGGGGATACGCAGTATTTT. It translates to CASSPASLAGGGDTQYF.

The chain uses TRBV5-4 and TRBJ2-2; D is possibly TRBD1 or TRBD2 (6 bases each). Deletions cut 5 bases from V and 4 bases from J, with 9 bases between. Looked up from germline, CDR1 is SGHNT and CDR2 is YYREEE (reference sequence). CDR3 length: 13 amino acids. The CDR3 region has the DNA TGTGCCAGCAGGGAGGGGGGCACCGGGGAGCTGTTTTTT. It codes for CASREGGTGELFF.

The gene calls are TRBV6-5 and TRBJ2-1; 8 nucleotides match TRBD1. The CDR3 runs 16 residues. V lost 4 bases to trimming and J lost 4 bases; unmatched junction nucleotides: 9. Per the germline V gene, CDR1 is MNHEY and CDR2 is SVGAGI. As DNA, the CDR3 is TGTGCCAGCAGTTCCGAACAGGGGGGCTTTTACAATGAGCAGTTCTTC. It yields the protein CASSSEQGGFYNEQFF.

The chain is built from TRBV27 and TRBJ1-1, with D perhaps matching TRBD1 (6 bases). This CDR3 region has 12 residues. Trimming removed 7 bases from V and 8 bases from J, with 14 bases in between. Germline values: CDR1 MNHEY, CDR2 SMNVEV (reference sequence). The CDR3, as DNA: TGTGCCAGCACTTCCCGGGGGCGCGAAGCTTTCTTT. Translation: CASTSRGREAFF.

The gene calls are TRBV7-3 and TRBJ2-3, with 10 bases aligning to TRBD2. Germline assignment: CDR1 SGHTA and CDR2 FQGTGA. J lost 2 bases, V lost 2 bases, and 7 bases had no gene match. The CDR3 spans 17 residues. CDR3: CASSLRSGRGVTDTQYF. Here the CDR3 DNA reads TGTGCCAGCAGCTTACGGAGCGGGAGGGGTGTCACAGATACGCAGTATTTT. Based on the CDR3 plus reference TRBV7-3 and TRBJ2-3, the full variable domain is GAGVSQTPSNKVTEKGKYVELRCDPISGHTALYWYRQSLGQGPEFLIYFQGTGAADDSGLPNDRFFAVRPEGSVSTLKIQRTERGDSAVYLCASSLRSGRGVTDTQYFGPGTRLTVL.

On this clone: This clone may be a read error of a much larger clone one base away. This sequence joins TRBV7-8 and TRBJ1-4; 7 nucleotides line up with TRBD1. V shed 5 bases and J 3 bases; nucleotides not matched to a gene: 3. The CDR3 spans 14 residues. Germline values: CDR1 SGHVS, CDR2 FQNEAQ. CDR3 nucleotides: TGTGCCAGCAGCCCGGGACAGCCTAATGAAAAACTGTTTTTT. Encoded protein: CASSPGQPNEKLFF.

The CDR3 DNA reads TGTGCCAGCTCACGGGGTCAGGGGCCCACAGATACGCAGTATTTT. Translating gives CASSRGQGPTDTQYF. The chain joins TRBV18 to TRBJ2-3; TRBD1 is a possible D gene (6 bases). The length of the CDR3 is 15 residues. Trimming removed 4 bases from V and 2 bases from J, with 13 bases in between. The germline gives CDR1 KGHSH, CDR2 LQKENI.

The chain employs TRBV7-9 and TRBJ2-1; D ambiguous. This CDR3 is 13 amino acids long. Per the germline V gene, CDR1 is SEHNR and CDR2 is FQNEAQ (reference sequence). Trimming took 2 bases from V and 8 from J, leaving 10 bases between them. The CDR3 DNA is TGTGCCAGCAGCTTATTTGGTTTAGATGAGCAGTTCTTC. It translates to CASSLFGLDEQFF. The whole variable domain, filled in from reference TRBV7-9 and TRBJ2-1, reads DTGVSQNPRHKITKRGQNVTFRCDPISEHNRLYWYRQTLGQGPEFLTYFQNEAQLEKSRLLSDRFSAERPKGSFSTLEIQRTEQGDSAMYLCASSLFGLDEQFFGPGTRLTVL.

The CDR3 loop reads CASNSGTPSPGELFF. The CDR3 DNA is TGTGCCAGCAATTCCGGGACTCCAAGTCCCGGGGAGCTGTTTTTT. This chain connects TRBV28 to TRBJ2-2; TRBD2 is a possible D gene (6 bases). Trimming took off 7 bases at V and 6 bases at J, with 18 bases between the two ends. This CDR3 has 15 residues. Germline V gene sequence: CDR1 MDHEN, CDR2 SYDVKM.

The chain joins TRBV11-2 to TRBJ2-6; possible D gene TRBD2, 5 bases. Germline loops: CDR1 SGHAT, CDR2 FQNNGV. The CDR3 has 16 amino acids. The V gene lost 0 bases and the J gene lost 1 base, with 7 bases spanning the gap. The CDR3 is CASSLDDYSGANVLTF. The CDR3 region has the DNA TGTGCCAGCAGCTTAGATGACTATTCTGGGGCCAACGTCCTGACTTTC.